This passage covers 31 T cell receptor beta chains from one sample sequenced in a study of glioma-infiltrating T cells. Amplification of TCR alpha and beta CDR3 regions from RNA used iRepertoire nested multiplex PCR. In TCRdb, the multiplex PCR reads were re-called with MiXCR into one record per CDR3 protein. The sample carries approximately 140,000 distinct CDR3 sequences, 24% recorded once. The material sequenced was glioma tissue, nonneoplastic brain tissue, or PBMCs (not recorded which). The receptors here all came from a human donor with low-grade glioma or glioblastoma, undergoing nonglioma brain surgery, or in good health (not recorded which).

The chain combines TRBV19 with TRBJ2-1; 9 bases agree with TRBD2. Germline assignment: CDR1 LNHDA and CDR2 SQIVND (reference sequence). Losses at the gene ends were 2 bases for V and 7 bases for J; bases not matched to a gene: 6. The CDR3 loop spans 15 amino acids. CDR3 protein: CASSILSGGSNEQFF. CDR3 nucleotides: TGTGCCAGTAGTATACTAAGCGGGGGGTCTAATGAGCAGTTCTTC.

A note on this clonotype: One end of the junction fails to match germline, which may point to a read error. The J gene is TRBJ2-5, the V gene TRBV15, with 8 bases aligning to TRBD1. The CDR3 covers 16 residues. Germline CDR1 and CDR2: LNHNV and YYDKDF (reference sequence). The CDR3 coding sequence is TGTGCCAACAGCGGCCTCCCGGGACAGGCCCAAGAGACCCAGTACTTC. Amino acids: CANSGLPGQAQETQYF.

The V gene is TRBV20-1, the J gene TRBJ2-2, with no clear D. CDR1 is DFQATT and CDR2 is SNEGSKA in the germline V gene (reference sequence). The CDR3 contains 16 residues. Trimming took 0 bases from V and 6 from J, leaving 17 bases between them. CDR3 sequence (DNA): TGCAGTGCTAGAGATTCCCGTGCTCCCCAGGCCGGGGAGCTGTTTTTT. Encoded protein: CSARDSRAPQAGELFF.

CDR3: CATSEQFNQPQHF. The CDR3 DNA reads as TGTGCCACCAGTGAACAGTTCAATCAGCCCCAGCATTTT. The V gene is TRBV24-1, the J gene TRBJ1-5; D not certain. This CDR3 has 13 amino acids. V shed 4 bases and J shed 3 bases, with 6 bases lying between them. CDR1 is KGHDR and CDR2 is SFDVKD in the germline V gene.

This clonotype appeared many times. The chain employs TRBV6-1 and TRBJ2-3; D may be TRBD2 (6 bases). This CDR3 region has 15 residues. Per the germline V gene, CDR1 is MNHNS and CDR2 is SASEGT. V dropped 8 bases and J dropped 2 bases, with 17 bases sitting between them. The CDR3 DNA is TGTGCCAGCTCTCGCTTCGGGACTTCCACAGATACGCAGTATTTT. This encodes CASSRFGTSTDTQYF.

This clonotype was detected only a few times. V is TRBV2 and J is TRBJ2-1; 11 nucleotides agree with TRBD2. Per germline, CDR1 SNHLY and CDR2 FYNNEI. V shed 3 bases, J shed 7 bases, and the junction held 5 bases outside the gene matches. This CDR3 is 15 amino acids long. The CDR3 is CASSDLAGGLNEQFF. The CDR3, as DNA: TGTGCCAGCAGTGATTTAGCGGGGGGGTTGAATGAGCAGTTCTTC.

This clonotype was seen repeatedly, ten times or more. The chain recombines TRBV6-1 with TRBJ1-5; tentative D call: TRBD1 (6 bases). Germline CDR1 is MNHNS and CDR2 is SASEGT. The CDR3 runs to 15 residues. Deletions cut 5 bases from V and 6 bases from J, with 17 bases between. As DNA, the CDR3 is TGTGCCAGCAGTCAAACCCCTCAGGGGAGTCAGCCCCAGCATTTT. Its translation: CASSQTPQGSQPQHF.

Concerning this clonotype itself: Given a much more abundant clone one base away, this may be a read error. The chain couples TRBV7-2 to TRBJ2-3; no clear D gene. Germline V gene data show CDR1 as SGHTA and CDR2 as FQGNSA. The CDR3 is made up of 12 amino acids. The DNA of the CDR3 is TGTGCCAGCAGCTTAGATCGAGATGCGCAGTATTTT. Translation gives CASSLDRDAQYF.

This chain connects TRBV10-2 to TRBJ1-1, with D unresolved. The germline V and J ends were trimmed by 6 bases and 4 bases, with 12 bases remaining between them. The CDR3 is 13 residues long. CDR1 is WSHSY and CDR2 is SAAADI in the germline V gene. The CDR3 reads CASRPGRATEAFF. The CDR3 DNA reads TGCGCCAGCAGACCCGGAAGGGCCACTGAAGCTTTCTTT.

The genes are TRBV29-1 and TRBJ1-2, with 10 bases lining up with TRBD1. CDR3 length: 16 amino acids. The germline CDR1 and CDR2 sequences are SQVTM and ANQGSEA. J lost 1 base, V lost 0 bases, and 5 bases had no gene match. The CDR3 sequence: CSVEDPRDRGNYGYTF. CDR3 in DNA: TGCAGCGTTGAAGATCCCCGGGACAGGGGTAACTATGGCTACACCTTC. Full variable domain (rest looked up from reference TRBV29-1 and TRBJ1-2): SAVISQKPSRDICQRGTSLTIQCQVDSQVTMMFWYRQQPGQSLTLIATANQGSEATYESGFVIDKFPISRPNLTFSTLTVSNMSPEDSSIYLCSVEDPRDRGNYGYTFGSGTRLTVV.

The rearrangement joins TRBV28 to TRBJ2-5; a weak D match, TRBD2 (5 bases). This CDR3 spans 17 amino acids. CDR1 MDHEN and CDR2 SYDVKM come from the germline V gene. V gave up 4 bases and J gave up 5 bases, with 23 bases separating them. DNA for the CDR3: TGTGCCAGCAGTTCCAACCTCCCCCGGGTTAGCGAGGAGACCCAGTACTTC. This sequence encodes CASSSNLPRVSEETQYF.

This chain uses TRBV3-1 with TRBJ2-7; D gene ambiguous. Trimming took off 1 base at V and 3 bases at J, with 7 bases between the two ends. This CDR3 has 13 residues. Germline CDR1 and CDR2: LGHDT and YNNKEL (reference sequence). The CDR3 protein is CASSQVPGYEQYV. Written as DNA, the CDR3 is TGTGCCAGCAGCCAAGTTCCGGGCTACGAGCAGTACGTC.

This clonotype was counted many times. J is TRBJ2-3 and V is TRBV6-6, with TRBD2 matching 11 bases. The CDR3 runs 12 residues. Germline trimming cut 0 bases from V and 14 bases from J; bases unmatched to any gene: 1. CDR1 is MNHNY and CDR2 is SVGAGI in the germline V gene (reference sequence). The CDR3 DNA sequence: TGTGCCAGCAGTTACTCTAGCGGGGGGGCGTATTTT. Its protein is CASSYSSGGAYF.

This clonotype was detected only a few times. The CDR3 sequence: CASTRTGGAEYEQYV. DNA for the CDR3: TGTGCCAGCACCCGGACAGGGGGCGCCGAATACGAGCAGTACGTC. V gene TRBV28 combines with J gene TRBJ2-7, with 11 bases aligning to TRBD1. This CDR3 comprises 15 residues. The ends lost 7 bases at V and 4 bases at J; junction bases unmatched: 9. Germline CDR1 and CDR2: MDHEN and SYDVKM.

The chain uses TRBV12-3 or TRBV12-4 and TRBJ1-6; D gene uncertain. CDR3 length: 14 amino acids. V was shortened by 3 bases and J by 5 bases, with 8 bases between the two germline ends. The CDR3 sequence: CASSFGQNNSPLHF. The DNA for the CDR3 is TGTGCCAGCAGTTTCGGCCAGAATAATTCACCCCTCCACTTT.

In nucleotides, the CDR3 is TGTGCCAGCAGTGAAAGGGTGAGCAATCAGCCCCAGCATTTT. It specifies CASSERVSNQPQHF. V and J are TRBV2 and TRBJ1-5; D ambiguous. Germline CDR1 SNHLY, CDR2 FYNNEI. This CDR3 is built from 14 residues. V was clipped by 2 bases and J by 1 base, with 6 bases between them.

The chain recombines TRBV7-6 with TRBJ2-5, with D tentatively TRBD1 or TRBD2 (5 bases each). The germline gives CDR1 SGHVS, CDR2 FNYEAQ. The CDR3 spans 16 residues. Deletions cut 5 bases from V and 1 base from J, with 17 bases between. The CDR3 here is CASSPVRGRGQETQYF. As DNA, the CDR3 is TGTGCCAGCAGCCCTGTTCGGGGAAGGGGCCAAGAGACCCAGTACTTC.

The chain carries TRBV24-1 and TRBJ2-6, with 7 bases lining up with TRBD1. Germline loops: CDR1 KGHDR, CDR2 SFDVKD. V shed 4 bases and J 2 bases; nucleotides not matched to a gene: 4. This CDR3 has 16 residues. CDR3 residues: CATSETTGTGANVLTF. The DNA for the CDR3 is TGTGCCACCAGTGAAACGACAGGGACTGGGGCCAACGTCCTGACTTTC.

CDR3 protein: CASSISQRGGQGEQFF. The CDR3, as DNA: TGTGCCAGTAGTATCAGCCAGCGGGGGGGCCAAGGTGAGCAGTTCTTC. The chain employs TRBV19 and TRBJ2-1, with TRBD2 identical over 10 bases. This CDR3 is built from 16 residues. CDR1 and CDR2 (germline): LNHDA, SQIVND (reference sequence). V was pared by 3 bases and J by 9 bases, with 11 bases of the junction left unmatched. The full variable domain, completed using reference TRBV19 and TRBJ2-1, is DGGITQSPKYLFRKEGQNVTLSCEQNLNHDAMYWYRQDPGQGLRLIYYSQIVNDFQKGDIAEGYSVSREKKESFPLTVTSAQKNPTAFYLCASSISQRGGQGEQFFGPGTRLTVL.

This clonotype was picked up a small number of times. The chain has TRBV4-1 and TRBJ1-2; 8 bases line up with TRBD1. CDR1 and CDR2 (germline): MGHRA, YSYEKL. The CDR3 sequence is 15 residues long. V dropped 1 base and J dropped 8; count of bases not matched to a gene: 9. The chain's CDR3 is CASSQAGQGARGYTF. The CDR3 DNA sequence: TGCGCCAGCAGCCAAGCCGGACAGGGAGCTAGGGGCTACACCTTC.

This clonotype occurred many times. This chain joins TRBV6-6 and TRBJ2-3, with a weak D call TRBD2 (7 bases). Between the trimmed V and J ends, which lost 0 bases and 6 bases, there was a span of 13 bases. The CDR3 length is 15 residues. The germline V gene has CDR1 MNHNY and CDR2 SVGAGI (reference sequence). CDR3 nucleotides: TGTGCCAGCAGTTACTCAGGGGGGGGTTTCGATACGCAGTATTTT. This sequence encodes CASSYSGGGFDTQYF.

This clonotype was observed many times. The genes are TRBV15 and TRBJ2-6, with 7 positions matching TRBD1. Germline values: CDR1 LNHNV, CDR2 YYDKDF (reference sequence). CDR3 length: 15 residues. V dropped 5 bases and J dropped 1; count of bases not matched to a gene: 2. The CDR3 DNA follows: TGTGCCACCAGCGGACAGGCATCTGGGGCCAACGTCCTGACTTTC. This codes for CATSGQASGANVLTF.

This clonotype was recorded many times. The V call is TRBV20-1, the J call TRBJ1-1; the match to TRBD1 covers 7 bases. Losses at the gene ends were 4 bases for V and 0 bases for J; bases not matched to a gene: 8. The CDR3 spans 15 residues. CDR1 is DFQATT, CDR2 SNEGSKA, per germline (reference sequence). CDR3 DNA sequence: TGCAGTGCTACCCCCTGGGACAGCATGAACACTGAAGCTTTCTTT. Its translation is CSATPWDSMNTEAFF.

This clonotype was recorded a few times. The V call is TRBV20-1, the J call TRBJ1-3; D uncertain. CDR3 length: 12 amino acids. Trimming took off 6 bases at V and 9 bases at J, with 15 bases between the two ends. CDR1 and CDR2 (germline): DFQATT, SNEGSKA (reference sequence). The CDR3 DNA reads as TGCAGTGCCAGCGGGCCCCCGGCCACCATATATTTT. It codes for CSASGPPATIYF.

Remarks on this clonotype: A read error may explain this, as a much larger clone is one base away. The chain carries TRBV28 and TRBJ2-7; unclear D gene. Germline values: CDR1 MDHEN, CDR2 SYDVKM. This CDR3 comprises 12 residues. CDR3: CASSSRKYERYV. CDR3 DNA sequence: TGTGCCAGCAGCTCACGTAAATACGAGCGGTACGTC.

This clonotype has a handful of counts. CDR3 loop: CSVVATPIADTQYF. The CDR3 DNA reads as TGCAGCGTTGTAGCGACTCCCATCGCGGATACGCAGTATTTT. The V gene is TRBV29-1, the J gene TRBJ2-3; D might be TRBD2 (5 bases). V lost 4 bases and J lost 6, with 17 bases in between. This CDR3 has 14 residues. Germline V gene data show CDR1 as SQVTM and CDR2 as ANQGSEA.

The sample holds many counts of this clonotype. This rearrangement joins TRBV6-1 to TRBJ1-1; TRBD1 is a possible D gene (6 bases). Trimming left V 3 bases short and J 11 bases short, with 13 bases between. The CDR3 consists of 12 residues. CDR1 is MNHNS, CDR2 SASEGT, per germline. The CDR3 DNA sequence: TGTGCCAGCAGTGATTGGGGACAAGAGGCTTTCTTT. It is translated as CASSDWGQEAFF.

The V call is TRBV18, the J call TRBJ1-5; 8 nucleotides agree with TRBD1. V lost 6 bases to trimming and J lost 2 bases; unmatched junction nucleotides: 6. This CDR3 has 15 amino acids. Looked up from germline, CDR1 is KGHSH and CDR2 is LQKENI. CDR3: CASSSGGAGNQPQHF. As DNA, the CDR3 is TGTGCCAGCTCCTCAGGGGGCGCGGGCAATCAGCCCCAGCATTTT.

With respect to this clonotype: Since the CDR3 does not end with the conserved phenylalanine or tryptophan, this likely comes from a read error. The chain links TRBV28 to TRBJ2-4; D might be TRBD1 (6 bases). The germline gives CDR1 MDHEN, CDR2 SYDVKM. The V end lost 5 bases, the J end lost 6 bases, and 14 bases lay between the germline ends. CDR3 length: 14 amino acids. CDR3 in amino acids: CASSNYRVGNIQYS. CDR3 DNA sequence: TGTGCCAGCAGTAACTACAGGGTCGGAAACATTCAGTACTCC.

This clonotype was seen a few times. This chain connects TRBV7-3 to TRBJ2-1; 11 bases map to TRBD2. Trimming took 5 bases from V and 5 from J; bases not matched to a gene: 5. The CDR3 extends over 15 amino acids. Germline CDR1 SGHTA, CDR2 FQGTGA. The DNA for the CDR3 is TGTGCCAGCAGCCCGGGACTAGCGGAAAACAATGAGCAGTTCTTC. Protein sequence: CASSPGLAENNEQFF.

There are many counts of this clonotype. The chain uses TRBV4-1 and TRBJ1-4, with 7 nucleotides matching TRBD1. This CDR3 has 16 amino acids. Unmatched junction bases numbered 7, after V lost 1 base and J lost 5 bases. Germline loops: CDR1 MGHRA, CDR2 YSYEKL. CDR3 region: CASSQVDRRSNEKLFF. DNA of the CDR3: TGCGCCAGCAGCCAAGTGGACAGGAGGTCAAATGAAAAACTGTTTTTT.